The clone carrying this T cell receptor beta chain was observed a single time. What it binds is not known. The data originate from a study of cytomegalovirus exposure and HLA in healthy donors. Study-level findings and limits: Rare sequences made up most TCRs, while some public TCRs were found in many donors. Segments of the TCR beta V type were, in most cases, productive about 90% or about 30% of the time in an earlier analysis.

In nominal health when sampled, donors likely had unrecorded immune exposures nonetheless. The CDR3 is 17 residues long. Germline V gene lookup returns CDR1 SGHRS and CDR2 YFSETQ. Trimming took 4 bases from V and 3 from J; bases not matched to a gene: 15. In the PCR, 60 Vbeta and 13 Jbeta primers were used. Libraries were prepared by immunoSEQ multiplex PCR; TCRdb keeps only in-frame clonotypes and omits some of them. The table lists around 150,000 clones, 79% of them singletons, with under 2.5% in the top ten. Sequencing was performed on PBMCs. The V gene is TRBV5-1, the J gene TRBJ2-7, with 8 bases matching TRBD1. The TCR was taken from a man aged 40-49 years in good health and CMV-seronegative. The CDR3 nucleotides are TGCGCCAGCAGCCAGAGACTGGACAGGGCAGGGGGCTACGAGCAGTACTTC. Amino acid sequence: CASSQRLDRAGGYEQYF.